These 10 T cell receptor beta chains came from one sample sequenced in a study of memory CD4+ T cells and cytomegalovirus serostatus. Single viable CD3+CD4+CD8-CD45RO+ cells were sorted as the memory CD4+ T cells. Using immunoSEQ multiplex PCR, the repertoire was profiled, and TCRdb retains in-frame clones only, with some absent. The sample consists of around 88,000 clones, 75% to 90% of them appearing once. Sequenced input: memory CD4+ T cells from blood. The origin of the receptors is an adult in good health and CMV-seropositive.

The chain uses TRBV27 and TRBJ1-2; D uncertain. The V and J ends lost 4 bases and 9 bases respectively, with 15 bases between them. Germline CDR1 and CDR2: MNHEY and SMNVEV (reference sequence). The length of the CDR3 is 13 residues. CDR3 bases: TGTGCCAGCAGTTCCTGGGATCCTGTCCGCTACACCTTC. Its protein product is CASSSWDPVRYTF.

This chain connects TRBV6-1 to TRBJ2-5, with no clear D. This CDR3 has 13 residues. Germline values: CDR1 MNHNS, CDR2 SASEGT. V lost 5 bases and J lost 5, with 12 bases in between. CDR3 in amino acids: CASSQVPWETQYF. CDR3 nucleotide sequence: TGTGCCAGCAGTCAAGTACCTTGGGAGACCCAGTACTTC.

The V gene is TRBV5-4, the J gene TRBJ2-6; no clear D gene. Germline V gene data show CDR1 as SGHNT and CDR2 as YYREEE (reference sequence). The length of the CDR3 is 13 residues. V lost 1 base, J lost 3 bases, and 2 bases lay in between. The CDR3 DNA follows: TGTGCCAGCAGCTTGCGTGGGGCCAACGTCCTGACTTTC. Translated: CASSLRGANVLTF.

In its sample, this clone was seen once. The chain combines TRBV2 with TRBJ2-2; no definite D call. The V gene lost 1 base and the J gene lost 2 bases, with 8 bases spanning the gap. The CDR3 is 15 residues long. The V gene's germline CDR1 is SNHLY and CDR2 FYNNEI. As DNA, the CDR3 is TGTGCCAGCAGTGAAGTACTGAGAAACACCGGGGAGCTGTTTTTT. It yields the protein CASSEVLRNTGELFF.

DNA for the CDR3: TGTGCCACCAGGGGGGGACAGGGCCTTTTTGGCTACACCTTC. Translating it yields CATRGGQGLFGYTF. The chain carries TRBV6-1 and TRBJ1-2; 9 nucleotides agree with TRBD1. Per germline, CDR1 MNHNS and CDR2 SASEGT. The CDR3 loop spans 14 amino acids. The V gene end was trimmed by 10 bases and the J gene end by 7 bases; junction bases not matched to a gene: 13.

V and J are TRBV7-2 and TRBJ2-7, with D hard to call. V lost 1 base to trimming and J lost 4 bases, with 11 bases between them. The CDR3 has 14 amino acids. In germline, CDR1 is SGHTA, CDR2 FQGNSA. DNA of the CDR3: TGTGCCAGCAGCTTAGTATTGGGGAAGTACGAGCAGTACTTC. It codes for CASSLVLGKYEQYF.

The gene calls are TRBV5-5 and TRBJ2-3; 8 bases agree with TRBD1. The CDR3 sequence is 15 residues long. In germline, CDR1 is SGHKS, CDR2 YYEKEE (reference sequence). V trimming: 0 bases; J trimming: 5 bases; junction bases outside the gene matches: 5. In DNA form, the CDR3 reads TGTGCCAGCAGCTTGGTCAGGGGGCGCGGAGATACGCAGTATTTT. As protein: CASSLVRGRGDTQYF.

The CDR3 is CATSRDRLNGDIQYF. The CDR3, as DNA: TGTGCCACCAGCAGAGATCGACTCAACGGGGACATTCAGTACTTC. The chain combines TRBV15 with TRBJ2-4, with D possibly matching TRBD2 (5 bases). The CDR3 contains 15 residues. V lost 0 bases to trimming and J lost 8 bases, with 14 bases between them. The germline CDR1 and CDR2 sequences are LNHNV and YYDKDF (reference sequence).

The CDR3 DNA reads TGTGCCAGCAGCACCCGGGACACAGGCTACACCTTC. Protein sequence: CASSTRDTGYTF. The genes are TRBV27 and TRBJ1-2, with TRBD1 as a possible D gene (6 bases). This CDR3 is 12 amino acids long. Germline CDR1 MNHEY, CDR2 SMNVEV (reference sequence). The V end lost 6 bases, the J end lost 8 bases, and 13 bases lay between the germline ends.

This chain links TRBV11-1 with TRBJ2-1; no clear D. Germline lookup yields CDR1 SGHAT and CDR2 FQDESV (reference sequence). This CDR3 has 13 residues. Trimming took off 4 bases at V and 5 bases at J, with 9 bases between the two ends. The CDR3 sequence: CASSSDTNNEQFF. Here the CDR3 DNA reads TGTGCCAGCAGCTCAGACACGAACAATGAGCAGTTCTTC. Full variable domain (missing parts from reference TRBV11-1 and TRBJ2-1): EAEVAQSPRYKITEKSQAVAFWCDPISGHATLYWYRQILGQGPELLVQFQDESVVDDSQLPKDRFSAERLKGVDSTLKIQPAELGDSAMYLCASSSDTNNEQFFGPGTRLTVL.